This TCR beta chain came from a study of identical twins. This clonotype was counted at least ten times. As yet, its antigen is unknown. Overall study results and limits: High-abundance cord blood beta clonotypes had fewer insertions; memory repertoires showed none. Invariant MAIT and iNKT cells could partly confound zero-insertion analyses. Within twin pairs, the out-of-frame alpha sequences they shared showed excess low generation probability.

cDNA carried unique molecular identifiers, and a universal primer site was added by template switching. TCRdb re-called the 5' RACE reads through MiXCR, storing one row per CDR3 protein. The data contain roughly 250,000 distinct CDR3 sequences, over 12% of them singletons. The CDR3 covers 14 residues. Trimming took off 3 bases at V and 2 bases at J, with 13 bases between the two ends. Germline V lookup: CDR1 DFQATT, CDR2 SNEGSKA (reference sequence). The specimen sequenced was memory (CD45RO+) T cells sorted from blood. The receptor was derived from a woman aged 18-35 years in good health. The rearrangement uses TRBV20-1 and TRBJ1-2, with D perhaps matching TRBD1 (6 bases). In DNA form, the CDR3 reads TGCAGTGCTAGTGAGGCGGGGGCAAACTATGGCTACACCTTC. Protein: CSASEAGANYGYTF.